This is a list of T cell receptor beta chains from one sample in a study of cytomegalovirus exposure and HLA in healthy donors. Produced via immunoSEQ multiplex PCR; TCRdb's table is partial and in-frame only. The sample contains roughly 250,000 clones, around nine tenths of which appear only once. Sequencing was done on a sample of PBMCs. These receptors all come from a man aged 18 to 30 in good health and CMV-seronegative. Each CDR3 is given with its conserved first and last residue. The order of the fields is D gene, CDR3 length, clone size, V gene, J gene, CDR3 protein, CDR3 DNA. The D gene is left open where the match is weak. Some rows have no size entry. The others give once, few or many, or a class for an expanded clone.

TRBD1	18	.	TRBV30	TRBJ2-6	CAWSGGTGIGSGANVLTF	TGTGCCTGGAGTGGCGGGACAGGGATTGGCTCTGGGGCCAACGTCCTGACTTTC
TRBD2	16	.	TRBV11-2	TRBJ2-3	CASSQQGLGGSDTQYF	TGTGCCAGCAGCCAACAGGGACTAGGTGGGTCAGATACGCAGTATTTT
.	12	.	TRBV6-6	TRBJ1-1	CASSYSETEAFF	TGTGCCAGCAGTTACTCAGAGACTGAAGCTTTCTTT
.	15	.	TRBV6-1	TRBJ2-7	CASSESRGGTEEQYF	TGTGCCAGCAGTGAATCTCGAGGGGGTACTGAGGAGCAGTACTTC
TRBD1	15	few	TRBV19	TRBJ2-7	CASSRGQGSSYEQYF	TGTGCCAGTAGTAGGGGACAGGGGAGCTCCTACGAGCAGTACTTC
.	12	.	TRBV30	TRBJ2-7	CACRGRGYEQYF	TGTGCCTGCAGAGGCAGGGGCTACGAGCAGTACTTC
TRBD1	13	.	TRBV5-1	TRBJ1-2	CASSLGTGFGYTF	TGCGCCAGCAGCTTGGGGACAGGGTTTGGCTACACCTTC
TRBD2	16	.	TRBV15	TRBJ2-3	CATSTKLAASTDTQYF	TGTGCCACCAGCACCAAACTAGCGGCTAGCACAGATACGCAGTATTTT
.	12	.	TRBV19	TRBJ1-2	CASSRQVGGYTF	TGTGCCAGTAGTAGACAGGTCGGTGGCTACACCTTC
TRBD1	13	.	TRBV27	TRBJ1-2	CASSPIGQGGYTF	TGTGCCAGCAGTCCTATCGGACAGGGAGGCTACACCTTC
.	12	.	TRBV28	TRBJ1-2	CASRITGVGYTF	TGTGCCAGCAGGATCACGGGTGTTGGCTACACCTTC
TRBD1	16	.	TRBV6-5	TRBJ2-7	CASSYFQGEGFYEQYF	TGTGCCAGCAGTTACTTTCAGGGGGAAGGTTTCTACGAGCAGTACTTC
TRBD1	16	.	TRBV15	TRBJ1-4	CATSRRAGTGNEKLFF	TGTGCCACCAGCAGACGGGCCGGGACAGGGAATGAAAAACTGTTTTTT
.	13	.	TRBV7-3	TRBJ1-2	CASSLGREEGYTF	TGTGCCAGCAGCTTAGGGCGGGAAGAGGGCTACACCTTC
TRBD1	13	.	TRBV29-1	TRBJ2-1	CSVAIRQGYEQFF	TGCAGCGTCGCCATCCGACAGGGCTATGAGCAGTTCTTC
TRBD1	17	.	TRBV15	TRBJ1-2	CATSSPGGGRVNYGYTF	TGTGCCACCAGCAGCCCAGGGGGCGGAAGAGTTAACTATGGCTACACCTTC
.	17	.	TRBV11-2	TRBJ2-7	CASSTGTAMFIPYEQYF	TGTGCCAGCAGCACCGGGACTGCTATGTTTATCCCCTACGAGCAGTACTTC
.	13	.	TRBV28	TRBJ2-7	CASSFNVVAERYF	TGTGCCAGCAGTTTTAACGTGGTAGCGGAGCGGTACTTC
.	13	few	TRBV7-9	TRBJ1-2	CASSRTESHGYTF	TGTGCCAGCAGCCGGACAGAGAGTCATGGCTACACCTTC
TRBD2	16	.	TRBV28	TRBJ2-2	CASSNPGGITTGELFF	TGTGCCAGCAGTAACCCGGGGGGGATCACTACCGGGGAGCTGTTTTTT
TRBD2	15	.	TRBV7-6	TRBJ2-7	CASSSATSGSYEQYF	TGTGCCAGCAGCTCGGCAACTAGCGGCTCCTACGAGCAGTACTTC
.	15	.	TRBV27	TRBJ2-7	CASSLGYRGGYEQYF	TGTGCCAGCAGTTTAGGATACAGGGGGGGATACGAGCAGTACTTC
.	16	.	TRBV7-9	TRBJ1-3	CASSLMAGKAGNTIYF	TGTGCCAGCAGCTTAATGGCAGGGAAAGCTGGAAACACCATATATTTT
.	15	.	TRBV29-1	TRBJ2-3	CRSSGSGLHTDTQYF	TGCAGGAGCAGCGGAAGCGGACTACACACAGATACGCAGTATTTT
.	15	.	TRBV10-1	TRBJ2-3	CASSESNRVTDTQYF	TGCGCCAGCAGTGAGTCGAACAGGGTCACAGATACGCAGTATTTT
.	14	.	TRBV7-9	TRBJ1-2	CASSQVGRSYGYTF	TGTGCCAGCAGCCAAGTTGGCAGATCCTATGGCTACACCTTC
TRBD1	15	once	TRBV18	TRBJ1-6	CASSPVATGDSPLHF	TGTGCCAGCTCACCGGTTGCGACAGGGGATTCACCCCTCCACTTT
TRBD2	17	.	TRBV27	TRBJ2-1	CASSLIPRASGRHEQFF	TGTGCCAGCAGTTTAATCCCCCGAGCTAGCGGGAGACATGAGCAGTTCTTC
.	15	.	TRBV7-9	TRBJ1-6	CASSSTEGLNSPLHF	TGTGCCAGCAGCTCCACAGAAGGTCTTAATTCACCCCTCCACTTT
.	15	once	TRBV9	TRBJ2-3	CASSVLDGHTDTQYF	TGTGCCAGCAGCGTATTAGACGGACACACAGATACGCAGTATTTT
.	17	once	TRBV4-3	TRBJ1-2	CASSPEDRVRDVSGYTF	TGCGCCAGCAGCCCAGAGGACAGAGTGAGGGATGTCTCTGGCTACACCTTC
TRBD2	12	.	TRBV5-4	TRBJ2-1	CASSWTSDEQFF	TGTGCCAGCAGCTGGACTAGCGATGAGCAGTTCTTC
TRBD1	17	.	TRBV4-3	TRBJ2-7	CASSPPSWDRHTYEQYF	TGCGCCAGCAGCCCCCCAAGCTGGGACAGGCACACCTACGAGCAGTACTTC
.	15	.	TRBV7-9	TRBJ1-4	CASSSSGPRNEKLFF	TGTGCCAGCAGTTCATCAGGGCCTCGTAATGAAAAACTGTTTTTT
TRBD2	18	.	TRBV5-1	TRBJ2-1	CASSYVIGDPSGFNEQFF	TGCGCCAGCAGCTATGTAATTGGGGATCCTAGCGGGTTCAATGAGCAGTTCTTC
.	13	once	TRBV6-5	TRBJ1-6	CASSPQVDSPLHF	TGTGCCAGCAGTCCACAGGTTGATTCACCCCTCCACTTT
.	15	few	TRBV4-3	TRBJ1-2	CASSQDRQVAIGYTF	TGCGCCAGCAGCCAAGATCGTCAGGTCGCCATTGGCTACACCTTC
.	12	.	TRBV6-6	TRBJ2-7	CASSTRQYEQYF	TGTGCCAGCAGTACCAGACAGTACGAGCAGTACTTC
.	14	.	TRBV6-1	TRBJ1-4	CASSESRVIEKLFF	TGTGCCAGCAGTGAAAGCCGAGTTATTGAAAAACTGTTTTTT
TRBD2	14	once	TRBV7-2	TRBJ2-7	CASSLTGTSNEQYF	TGTGCCAGCAGCTTGACCGGGACTAGTAACGAGCAGTACTTC
.	18	.	TRBV5-4	TRBJ2-6	CASSLWEQEEVGANVLTF	TGTGCCAGCAGCTTGTGGGAACAGGAAGAAGTCGGGGCCAACGTCCTGACTTTC
TRBD1	13	.	TRBV5-4	TRBJ1-1	CASSLQGVAEAFF	TGTGCCAGCAGCTTGCAGGGGGTGGCTGAAGCTTTCTTT
TRBD1	14	once	TRBV27	TRBJ1-4	CASRGTATNEKLFF	TGTGCCAGCAGAGGGACAGCAACTAATGAAAAACTGTTTTTT
.	15	.	TRBV7-6	TRBJ2-3	CASSLAPGDADTQYF	TGTGCCAGCAGCTTAGCGCCAGGGGACGCAGATACGCAGTATTTT
TRBD2	17	.	TRBV5-1	TRBJ2-3	CASSEVLAGDLTDTQYF	TGCGCCAGCAGCGAGGTACTAGCGGGGGACCTCACAGATACGCAGTATTTT
.	15	.	TRBV28	TRBJ2-7	CASSLSHLSSYEQYF	TGTGCCAGCAGTTTAAGCCACTTGAGCTCCTACGAGCAGTACTTC
TRBD2	17	.	TRBV27	TRBJ2-7	CASSSSLELAGKNEQYF	TGTGCCAGCAGTTCTTCCCTGGAACTAGCGGGAAAGAACGAGCAGTACTTC
TRBD1	12	.	TRBV19	TRBJ1-2	CASSTGQGGYTF	TGTGCCAGTAGCACAGGACAGGGAGGCTACACCTTC
.	15	.	TRBV5-1	TRBJ1-1	CASSWSQGPNTEAFF	TGCGCCAGCAGCTGGTCACAGGGACCGAACACTGAAGCTTTCTTT
.	15	.	TRBV2	TRBJ1-6	CASTAQGGNNSPLHF	TGTGCCAGCACCGCACAGGGTGGGAATAATTCACCCCTCCACTTT
.	15	once	TRBV27	TRBJ2-4	CASGDFNVAKNIQYF	TGTGCCAGCGGGGACTTTAACGTAGCCAAAAACATTCAGTACTTC
TRBD2	16	many	TRBV11-2	TRBJ2-3	CASSLLAGSSTDTQYF	TGTGCCAGCAGTCTTTTAGCGGGGAGCTCCACAGATACGCAGTATTTT